This T cell receptor (beta chain) derives from a study of beta chain features in type 1 diabetes. General study results and limits: Any HLA type influence on TCRB rearrangement was left unresolved here.

This clone was seen a few times. Its antigen is undetermined. Reverse transcription of all isolated RNA meant that expressed TCRB transcripts were sequenced. Regulatory, naive and central memory T cell samples averaged approximately 3.9 million reads. TCRdb's copy holds only in-frame clones and misses some; the assay was immunoSEQ multiplex PCR. This table has hundreds of thousands of clones, approximately 15% appearing once. Trimming left V 3 bases short and J 2 bases short, with 8 bases between. The CDR3 consists of 14 residues. CDR1 is LGHNA, CDR2 YSLEER, per germline. The chain has TRBV4-3 and TRBJ1-3, with D possibly TRBD1 on 5 matching bases. This sequence was found in a man younger than 45 in good health. The specimen was central memory CD4+ T cells from blood. CDR3 residues: CASSHGGPGNTIYF. The CDR3 coding sequence is TGCGCCAGCAGCCATGGGGGACCTGGAAACACCATATATTTT.